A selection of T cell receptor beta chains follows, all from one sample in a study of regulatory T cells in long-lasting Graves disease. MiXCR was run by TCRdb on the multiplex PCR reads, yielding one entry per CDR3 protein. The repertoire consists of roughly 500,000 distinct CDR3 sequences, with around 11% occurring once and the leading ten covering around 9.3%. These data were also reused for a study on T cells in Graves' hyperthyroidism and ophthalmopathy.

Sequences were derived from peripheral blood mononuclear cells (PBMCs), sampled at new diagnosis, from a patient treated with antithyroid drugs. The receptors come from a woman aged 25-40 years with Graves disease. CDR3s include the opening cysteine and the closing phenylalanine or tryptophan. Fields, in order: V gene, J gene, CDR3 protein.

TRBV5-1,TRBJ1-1,CASSLRESKTEAFF
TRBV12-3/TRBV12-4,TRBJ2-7,CASSRNSGGFEQYF
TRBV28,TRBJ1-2,CASTITGFLGYTF
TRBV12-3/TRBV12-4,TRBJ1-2,CASSLGAFDFWYGYTF
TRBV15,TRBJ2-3,CATSIPGGSTDTQYF
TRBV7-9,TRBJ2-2,CASSWRTSMTNTGELFF
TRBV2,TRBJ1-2,CASSEEGSGSGYTF
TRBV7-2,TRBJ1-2,CASSPSWQGVGYTF
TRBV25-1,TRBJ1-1,CASEQGYGTEAFF
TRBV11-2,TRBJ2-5,CASSSIARRGGETQYF
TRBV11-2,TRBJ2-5,CASSFLGGKETQYF
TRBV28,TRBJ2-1,CASSLSGGGPGAYNEQFF
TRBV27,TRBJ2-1,CASSLGGNSEQFF
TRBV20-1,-,CSARGVETQYF
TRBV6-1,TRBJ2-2,CASSKGAPNTGELFF
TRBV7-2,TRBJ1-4,CASSSRQANEKLFF
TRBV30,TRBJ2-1,CAWSTDSSSYNEQFF
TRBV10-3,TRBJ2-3,CAVSDKGGADTQYF
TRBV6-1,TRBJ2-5,CASSPKGFIEGETQYF
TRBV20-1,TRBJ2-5,CSGLGNQETQYF
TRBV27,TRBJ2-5,CASSKLAGKTQETQYF
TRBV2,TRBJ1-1,CASNENRGGTTEAFF
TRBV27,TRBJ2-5,CASSLGQGRETQYF
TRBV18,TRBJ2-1,CASSPQAGVVNEQFF
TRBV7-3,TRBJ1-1,CASSLQGINTEAFF
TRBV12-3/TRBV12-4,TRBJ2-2,CASSLRGAQGTGELFF
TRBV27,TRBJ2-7,CASSSVAGGPTYEQYF
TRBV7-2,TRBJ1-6,CASSLAPNGQGLNSPLHF
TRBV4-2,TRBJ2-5,CASSQEGSPRGETQYF
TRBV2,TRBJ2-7,CASILGLSSCEQYF
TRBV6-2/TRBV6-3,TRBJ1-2,CASSLTDRGNYGYTF
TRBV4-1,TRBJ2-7,CASSQGSGRAYEQYF
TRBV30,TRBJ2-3,CAWDPLGPPEGDTQYF
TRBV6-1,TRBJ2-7,CASSEARGWIEQYF
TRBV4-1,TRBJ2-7,CASSHYLAQGAYEQYF
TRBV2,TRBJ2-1,CASNGVGGEYNEQFF
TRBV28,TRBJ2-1,CASSFLRGSYNEQFF
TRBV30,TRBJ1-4,CAWSPPFPRVEEKLFF
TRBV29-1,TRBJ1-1,CSVEDWIIEKAFF
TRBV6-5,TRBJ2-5,CASSYPEETQYF
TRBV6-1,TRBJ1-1,CASGPRNTEAFF
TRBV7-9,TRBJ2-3,CASSSYDRDPTDTQYF
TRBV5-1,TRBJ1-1,CASFFGLLNTEAFF
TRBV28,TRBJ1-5,CASGTGLNQPQHF
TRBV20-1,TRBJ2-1,CSARDLAGSNNEQFF
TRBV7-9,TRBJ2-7,CASSRGREYEQYF
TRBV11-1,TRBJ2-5,CASSLGVLQETQYF
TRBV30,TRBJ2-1,CAWSRTSGSSNNEQFF
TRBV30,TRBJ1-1,CAWSVWQNTEAFF
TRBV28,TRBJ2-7,CASSLFSESSYEQYF